This entry lists 21 T cell receptor beta chains sequenced from one sample in a study of blood T cell repertoires in COVID-19. Some clones are missing from TCRdb's copy, which holds only in-frame ones; the method was immunoSEQ multiplex PCR. Of about 230,000 clones in the sample, approximately 80% were seen once. The sequencing sample was made of PBMCs or T cells enriched from blood (not recorded which). Receptors were obtained from a man aged 55 to 69 who had recovered from COVID-19.

V and J are TRBV10-3 and TRBJ2-2, with 9 bases identical to TRBD1. The germline V gene encodes CDR1 ENHRY and CDR2 SYGVKD. CDR3 size: 14 residues. The junction had 2 bases not matched to a gene; V was cut back by 6 bases and J by 3 bases. The CDR3 DNA sequence: TGTGCCATCAGAAGGACAGGGGACACCGGGGAGCTGTTTTTT. The encoded protein is CAIRRTGDTGELFF.

The count of this clone is one. The chain combines TRBV13 with TRBJ1-4; D ambiguous. V was shortened by 3 bases and J by 5 bases, with 7 bases between the two germline ends. Germline V gene data show CDR1 as PRHDT and CDR2 as FYEKMQ (reference sequence). CDR3 size: 13 residues. CDR3 sequence reads: CASSLSGNEKLFF. CDR3 sequence (DNA): TGTGCCAGCAGCTTGTCCGGGAATGAAAAACTGTTTTTT.

The chain recombines TRBV4-1 with TRBJ1-6; 9 bases line up with TRBD1. CDR3 length: 15 residues. Germline trimming cut 4 bases from V and 12 bases from J; bases unmatched to any gene: 10. CDR1 is MGHRA, CDR2 YSYEKL, per germline. The CDR3 DNA sequence: TGCGCCAGCAGCCCCTCCGGGACAGGGATCGTACCCCTCCACTTT. Translated, it gives CASSPSGTGIVPLHF.

The DNA of the CDR3 is TGTGCCATCAGTGGTGGCAGCTCCTACAATGAGCAGTTCTTC. It translates to CAISGGSSYNEQFF. The V call is TRBV10-3, the J call TRBJ2-1; D unclear. Germline V gene data show CDR1 as ENHRY and CDR2 as SYGVKD. The CDR3 has 14 amino acids. The ends were cut back, 4 bases at V and 0 bases at J, with 7 bases in the middle.

The chain uses TRBV6-5 and TRBJ1-1, with D possibly TRBD1 on 6 matching bases. Trimming took 4 bases from V and 11 from J, leaving 20 bases between them. Germline V CDR1 and CDR2: MNHEY, SVGAGI. The CDR3 has 14 amino acids. CDR3 residues: CASSSQHDRTHAFF. DNA for the CDR3: TGTGCCAGCAGTTCCCAACATGACAGGACGCACGCTTTCTTT.

The rearrangement links TRBV7-2 to TRBJ1-6, with a tentative D call TRBD1 (5 bases). Germline CDR1 is SGHTA and CDR2 is FQGNSA. Trimming stripped 5 bases from V and 9 bases from J, with 11 bases between. CDR3 length equals 13 residues. The CDR3 sequence: CASSPVQGSPLHF. CDR3 sequence (DNA): TGTGCCAGCAGCCCCGTTCAGGGTTCACCCCTCCACTTT.

Only one count was recorded for this clone. The genes are TRBV3-1 (or the pseudogene TRBV3-2) and TRBJ1-2; D might be TRBD1 (5 bases). The germline V gene encodes CDR1 LGHDT and CDR2 YNNKEL (reference sequence). The V end lost 1 base, the J end lost 7 bases, and 13 bases lay between the germline ends. The CDR3 spans 14 residues. The chain's CDR3 is CASSQASGGGGYTF. The CDR3 DNA follows: TGTGCCAGCAGCCAAGCCTCTGGGGGGGGTGGCTACACCTTC.

The chain combines TRBV28 with TRBJ2-2, with 8 bases matching TRBD1. Germline CDR1 MDHEN, CDR2 SYDVKM. V was clipped by 6 bases and J by 1 base; unmatched bases: 13. This CDR3 has 18 amino acids. CDR3 nucleotide sequence: TGTGCCAGCAGCCCCCCTCCGCCCGGGACAGGGAACACCGGGGAGCTGTTTTTT. Translation: CASSPPPPGTGNTGELFF.

The chain recombines TRBV7-8 with TRBJ2-5, with TRBD2 identical over 9 bases. The CDR3 totals 17 residues. CDR1 SGHVS and CDR2 FQNEAQ come from the germline V gene. J was trimmed by 3 bases and V by 1 base; bases with no gene match: 9. DNA for the CDR3: TGTGCCAGCAGCTTAGGCTTGGTGGCGGGGGGGGAAGAGACCCAGTACTTC. This codes for CASSLGLVAGGEETQYF.

The chain employs TRBV3-1 (or the pseudogene TRBV3-2) and TRBJ1-3; 8 bases line up with TRBD1. The CDR3 is 15 amino acids. V was pared by 4 bases and J by 1 base, with 3 bases of the junction left unmatched. Per the germline V gene, CDR1 is LGHDT and CDR2 is YNNKEL (reference sequence). CDR3 in amino acids: CASSLRTGSGNTIYF. The CDR3 DNA follows: TGTGCCAGCAGCCTTCGGACAGGGTCTGGAAACACCATATATTTT.

This clone showed up just once. The V and J genes are TRBV5-1 and TRBJ2-7, with D tentatively TRBD2 (6 bases). Germline-derived CDR1 and CDR2 are SGHRS and YFSETQ. The CDR3 length is 13 residues. V was pared by 4 bases and J by 3 bases, with 11 bases between. The CDR3, as DNA: TGCGCCAGCAGCGGCTCGCGGGACTACGAGCAGTACTTC. Its protein product is CASSGSRDYEQYF.

The genes are TRBV10-3 and TRBJ1-3, with 7 bases identical to TRBD1. Trimming at V came to 4 bases and at J to 0 bases, leaving 6 bases not matched to a gene. The CDR3 spans 16 residues. Looked up from germline, CDR1 is ENHRY and CDR2 is SYGVKD. This CDR3 is CAISGQGPVSGNTIYF. The CDR3 region has the DNA TGTGCCATCAGTGGACAGGGCCCAGTCTCTGGAAACACCATATATTTT.

The rearrangement links TRBV5-1 to TRBJ2-1; 8 nucleotides agree with TRBD1. The CDR3 has 13 residues. Germline CDR1 is SGHRS and CDR2 is YFSETQ. J lost 8 bases, V lost 3 bases, and 4 bases had no gene match. The CDR3 reads CASSWTGWDEQFF. The CDR3 coding sequence is TGCGCCAGCAGCTGGACAGGGTGGGATGAGCAGTTCTTC.

J is TRBJ2-1 and V is TRBV4-2, with TRBD2 matching 7 bases. This CDR3 comprises 15 residues. Trimming took 0 bases from V and 9 from J; bases not matched to a gene: 8. Germline CDR1 is LGHNA and CDR2 is YNFKEQ. CDR3 bases: TGTGCCAGCAGCCAAGAGAGGGAGCGGGGAGGTGAGCAGTTCTTC. The encoded protein is CASSQERERGGEQFF.

This chain uses TRBV7-2 with TRBJ1-3; 10 nucleotides line up with TRBD1. This CDR3 has 11 amino acids. The trim removed 11 bases at V and 7 bases at J, leaving 2 bases unmatched. Looked up from germline, CDR1 is SGHTA and CDR2 is FQGNSA. For the CDR3, the DNA is TGTGCCCAGGGACAGGGGAACACCATATATTTT. This codes for CAQGQGNTIYF. Combining the CDR3 with reference TRBV7-2 and TRBJ1-3 gives the whole variable domain GAGVSQSPSNKVTEKGKDVELRCDPISGHTALYWYRQSLGQGLEFLIYFQGNSAPDKSGLPSDRFSAERTGGSVSTLTIQRTQQEDSAVYLCAQGQGNTIYFGEGSWLTVV.

This clone is a singleton in its sample. The chain combines TRBV5-8 with TRBJ1-1, with D perhaps TRBD1 (6 bases). Germline V gives CDR1 SGHTS, CDR2 YDEGEE. Trimming took off 0 bases at V and 7 bases at J, with 10 bases between the two ends. This CDR3 is 13 amino acids long. This CDR3 is CASSLGGGLEAFF. CDR3 sequence (DNA): TGTGCCAGCAGCTTGGGCGGGGGGCTTGAAGCTTTCTTT.

The rearrangement joins TRBV5-1 to TRBJ1-5; 8 positions agree with TRBD1. Germline CDR1 is SGHRS and CDR2 is YFSETQ. The junction had 7 bases not matched to a gene; V was cut back by 4 bases and J by 7 bases. The CDR3 extends over 14 amino acids. The CDR3 loop reads CASSPSQGDQPQHF. The CDR3 DNA follows: TGCGCCAGCAGCCCCTCACAGGGGGACCAGCCCCAGCATTTT.

The genes are TRBV24-1 and TRBJ2-3; 10 nucleotides agree with TRBD1. The germline V gene has CDR1 KGHDR and CDR2 SFDVKD. Trimming removed 5 bases from V and 4 bases from J; junction bases left unmatched: 5. This CDR3 region has 15 residues. The chain's CDR3 is CATSAGQGLADTQYF. The CDR3, as DNA: TGTGCCACCAGTGCGGGACAGGGGCTGGCAGATACGCAGTATTTT.

In its sample, this clone was seen a few times. The chain joins TRBV19 to TRBJ1-6; a possible D gene is TRBD1 (5 bases). The CDR3 spans 15 residues. CDR1 LNHDA and CDR2 SQIVND come from the germline V gene (reference sequence). V was shortened by 5 bases and J by 0 bases, with 8 bases between the two germline ends. CDR3 DNA: TGTGCCAGTAGTCGGGGGAGCTCCTATAATTCACCCCTCCACTTT. It is translated as CASSRGSSYNSPLHF.

The chain is built from TRBV19 and TRBJ1-4, with 7 bases that match TRBD1. Trimming took 6 bases from V and 7 from J; bases not matched to a gene: 8. The length of the CDR3 is 14 residues. Germline V gives CDR1 LNHDA, CDR2 SQIVND (reference sequence). The CDR3 reads CASSIRTGLEKLFF. The CDR3 nucleotides read TGTGCCAGTAGCATTCGGACAGGACTTGAAAAACTGTTTTTT.

The chain employs TRBV11-3 and TRBJ2-7, with 8 positions matching TRBD1. Germline V gene sequence: CDR1 SGHNT, CDR2 YENEEA. Germline trimming cut 3 bases from V and 4 bases from J; bases unmatched to any gene: 5. CDR3 length: 14 amino acids. The CDR3 protein is CASSLDREIYEQYF. The CDR3 region has the DNA TGTGCCAGCAGCTTGGACAGGGAAATTTACGAGCAGTACTTC.